This T cell receptor (beta chain) was recovered during a study of metastatic and nonmetastatic thyroid tumors. Study in general: The comparison covered peripheral blood and tumor or nodule tissue in malignant and benign thyroid patients.

In the original workflow: It was from CDR3 differences across clinicopathological groups that a distant-metastasis classifier for papillary thyroid cancer was built. Via MiXCR, TCRdb re-called the PCR reads. The V and J calls and clone size come from TCRdb's table, not from the authors' own analysis. Of approximately 5,000 clones listed, around 37% are singletons. The table lists this clone with a few counts. In germline, CDR1 is DFQATT, CDR2 SNEGSKA (reference sequence). There are 15 residues in the CDR3. Between the trimmed V and J ends, which lost 3 bases and 2 bases, there was a span of 17 bases. Every patient underwent thyroid surgery untreated.

Material for sequencing was tumor tissue. This rearrangement joins TRBV20-1 to TRBJ2-7; maybe TRBD1 (6 bases). The receptor was isolated from a male donor with papillary thyroid cancer or a benign thyroid nodule (not recorded which). Some clones in this sample may be carry-over from other donors' samples. The CDR3 region has the DNA TGCAGTGCTAGTCCAACAGGGTATCGCCCCTACGAGCAGTACTTC. Amino acids: CSASPTGYRPYEQYF.